The rows below give T cell receptor beta chains drawn from one sample of a study of identical twins. TCRdb fed the 5' RACE reads into MiXCR, producing one record per CDR3 protein. The data hold just under 650,000 distinct CDR3 sequences, with roughly 7.2% observed a single time. In addition, the sample was reused for a study of yellow fever vaccine responses in identical twins.

The sample comprised PBMCs. The receptors here all came from a woman younger than 35 in good health. The CDR3 runs from the conserved cysteine through the conserved F or W. The D gene is left open where the match is weak. Some rows mark clone size as missing; the rest say once, few, many or name a class of expanded clone.

>TRBV6-5|15|.|TRBJ2-5|.
CASSYTAGLGETQYF
TGTGCCAGCAGTTACACGGCAGGGCTGGGGGAGACCCAGTACTTC
>TRBV6-5|17|.|TRBJ1-1|many
CASSYSGRGNMNTEAFF
TGTGCCAGCAGTTATAGTGGCCGGGGAAACATGAACACTGAAGCTTTCTTT
>TRBV12-3/TRBV12-4|11|.|TRBJ2-7|many
CASSRNYEQYF
TGTGCCAGCAGCCGGAACTACGAGCAGTACTTC
>TRBV7-9|16|TRBD1|TRBJ2-7|.
CASSLGDRSISYEQYF
TGTGCCAGCAGCTTAGGGGACAGAAGCATCTCCTACGAGCAGTACTTC
>TRBV12-3/TRBV12-4|18|.|TRBJ2-2|many
CASSFGFWDNSNTGELFF
TGTGCCAGCAGTTTTGGGTTTTGGGACAATTCGAACACCGGGGAGCTGTTTTTT
>TRBV25-1|13|TRBD2|TRBJ2-3|.
CASQLAGSDTQYF
TGTGCCTCCCAACTAGCGGGTTCAGATACGCAGTATTTT
>TRBV29-1|11|.|TRBJ1-2|few
CSVFGNYGYTF
TGCAGCGTTTTCGGGAACTATGGCTACACCTTC
>TRBV27|13|TRBD2|TRBJ2-1|few
CASSPSPGGEQFF
TGTGCCAGCAGTCCCTCCCCGGGAGGTGAGCAGTTCTTC
>TRBV6-2/TRBV6-3|15|TRBD1|TRBJ1-5|.
CASSHQGTGTQPQHF
TGTGCCAGCAGCCACCAAGGGACAGGGACTCAGCCCCAGCATTTT
>TRBV6-4|13|.|TRBJ1-2|many
CASSQTGYYGYTF
TGTGCCAGCAGCCAAACAGGATACTATGGCTACACCTTC
>TRBV6-6|13|.|TRBJ2-1|.
CASSYSGNNEQFF
TGTGCCAGCAGTTACTCAGGGAACAATGAGCAGTTCTTC
>TRBV12-3/TRBV12-4|15|.|TRBJ2-5|.
CASTRREGAQETQYF
TGTGCCAGCACCCGAAGGGAGGGGGCCCAAGAGACCCAGTACTTC
>TRBV6-1|13|.|TRBJ2-2|many
CASSKGHTGELFF
TGTGCCAGCAGTAAAGGACACACCGGGGAGCTGTTTTTT
>TRBV7-9|12|.|TRBJ2-7|many
CASGQGDYEQYF
TGTGCCAGCGGCCAGGGAGACTACGAGCAGTACTTC
>TRBV5-1|14|.|TRBJ2-7|many
CASSLDSTSYEQYF
TGCGCCAGCAGCTTGGATAGTACTTCCTACGAGCAGTACTTC
>TRBV6-4|18|.|TRBJ2-6|.
CASSDSTTLLPGANVLTF
TGTGCCAGCAGTGACTCGACCACCCTACTCCCTGGGGCCAACGTCCTGACTTTC
>TRBV5-1|18|.|TRBJ2-4|.
CASSPAATGTLAKNIQYF
TGCGCCAGCAGCCCAGCAGCAACCGGGACCCTAGCCAAAAACATTCAGTACTTC
>TRBV11-2|15|TRBD2|TRBJ2-5|few
CASRDGLALRETQYF
TGTGCCAGCAGGGATGGACTAGCTCTAAGGGAGACCCAGTACTTC
>TRBV24-1|14|TRBD2|TRBJ2-3|few
CATSDTSVTDTQYF
TGTGCCACCAGTGATACTAGCGTCACAGATACGCAGTATTTT
>TRBV6-5|16|.|TRBJ1-6|.
CASSYSTAGEDSPLHF
TGTGCCAGCAGTTACTCGACGGCAGGGGAGGATTCACCCCTCCACTTT
>TRBV10-3|16|.|TRBJ2-5|few
CAISEPSYVGQETQYF
TGTGCCATCAGTGAGCCATCGTACGTCGGTCAAGAGACCCAGTACTTC
>TRBV7-9|15|.|TRBJ2-7|many
CASSPGDSSTLEQYF
TGTGCCAGCAGCCCCGGTGACAGTTCTACTTTGGAGCAGTACTTC
>TRBV2|14|TRBD2|TRBJ2-1|once
CASSVSGGLNEQFF
TGTGCCAGCAGTGTTAGCGGGGGGTTAAATGAGCAGTTCTTC
>TRBV7-2|15|TRBD1|TRBJ2-7|few
CASSSSTGRFYEQYF
TGTGCCAGCAGCTCATCGACAGGGCGTTTCTACGAGCAGTACTTC
>TRBV12-3/TRBV12-4|13|TRBD1|TRBJ1-5|many
CASTGQANQPQHF
TGTGCCAGCACGGGACAGGCTAATCAGCCCCAGCATTTT
>TRBV9|12|.|TRBJ1-2|many
CASSPPPYGYTF
TGTGCCAGCAGCCCTCCACCCTATGGCTACACCTTC
>TRBV15|20|TRBD2|TRBJ2-6|many
CATSRLSGSPGISGANVLTF
TGTGCCACCAGCAGACTTAGCGGGAGCCCCGGCATCTCTGGGGCCAACGTCCTGACTTTC
>TRBV20-1|13|.|TRBJ1-5|.
CSANDRHNQPQHF
TGCAGTGCCAACGACAGACACAATCAGCCCCAGCATTTT
>TRBV7-9|15|TRBD2|TRBJ2-2|few
CASSRPLGLALELFF
TGTGCCAGCAGCCGCCCCCTGGGACTAGCTCTGGAGCTGTTTTTT
>TRBV7-2|14|TRBD1|TRBJ2-2|.
CASSLGTGTGELFF
TGTGCCAGCAGCTTAGGGACAGGCACCGGGGAGCTGTTTTTT
>TRBV7-9|15|.|TRBJ2-1|many
CASSLGQGDYNEQFF
TGTGCCAGCAGCTTAGGTCAGGGAGATTACAATGAGCAGTTCTTC
>TRBV5-1|20|TRBD2|TRBJ2-1|.
CASSLGPGTSGGSSYNEQFF
TGCGCCAGCAGCTTGGGACCCGGGACTAGCGGGGGGAGCTCCTACAATGAGCAGTTCTTC
>TRBV3-1|17|.|TRBJ2-1|many
CASSQGGPRSSYNEQFF
TGTGCCAGCAGCCAGGGGGGACCCCGGAGCTCCTACAATGAGCAGTTCTTC
>TRBV6-1|15|.|TRBJ2-1|few
CASSRVVSSYNEQFF
TGTGCCAGCAGTCGGGTCGTAAGCTCCTACAATGAGCAGTTCTTC
>TRBV28|15|.|TRBJ1-6|many
CASSLIRSPRSPLHF
TGTGCCAGCAGTTTAATTCGAAGCCCTAGGTCACCCCTCCACTTT
>TRBV19|15|.|TRBJ2-7|.
CASRSPGTTSYEQYF
TGTGCCAGTAGGAGTCCCGGGACCACATCCTACGAGCAGTACTTC
>TRBV5-1|12|.|TRBJ1-2|many
CASSLNTYGYTF
TGCGCCAGCAGCTTGAATACCTATGGCTACACCTTC
>TRBV29-1|15|TRBD1|TRBJ1-2|many
CSVENEAGGVLGYTF
TGCAGCGTTGAAAACGAGGCAGGGGGGGTTTTAGGCTACACCTTC
>TRBV9|15|.|TRBJ1-3|many
CASSPGRAPGNTIYF
TGTGCCAGCAGCCCCGGGAGGGCCCCTGGAAACACCATATATTTT
>TRBV4-1|17|.|TRBJ2-1|few
CASSQDGAQISYNEQFF
TGCGCCAGCAGCCAAGATGGGGCGCAGATCTCCTACAATGAGCAGTTCTTC
>TRBV6-5|15|.|TRBJ2-3|.
CASSYSDGPPDTQYF
TGTGCCAGCAGTTACTCGGACGGACCCCCAGATACGCAGTATTTT
>TRBV3-1|14|.|TRBJ2-1|many
CASSRDAWGNEQFF
TGTGCCAGCAGCCGGGACGCTTGGGGCAATGAGCAGTTCTTC
>TRBV7-9|14|TRBD1|TRBJ1-1|many
CASSDPDRVTEAFF
TGTGCCAGCAGCGATCCCGACAGGGTCACTGAAGCTTTCTTT
>TRBV20-1|15|TRBD1|TRBJ2-5|.
CSASPQTGAGETQYF
TGCAGTGCTAGCCCCCAGACAGGGGCAGGGGAGACCCAGTACTTC
>TRBV29-1|11|.|TRBJ2-1|few
CSVDLTGEQFF
TGCAGCGTTGACTTGACGGGCGAGCAGTTCTTC
>TRBV7-8|19|TRBD2|TRBJ2-1|many
CASSLWSTSGRFSYNEQFF
TGTGCCAGCAGCCTCTGGTCTACCAGCGGGAGGTTCTCCTACAATGAGCAGTTCTTC
>TRBV5-1|15|TRBD2|TRBJ2-3|few
CASSLNLAGGSPQYF
TGCGCCAGCAGCTTGAATCTAGCGGGAGGGTCGCCGCAGTATTTT
>TRBV5-1|14|.|TRBJ2-1|few
CASSLGASANEQFF
TGCGCCAGCAGCTTGGGTGCATCTGCCAATGAGCAGTTCTTC
>TRBV15|18|TRBD2|TRBJ2-7|many
CATSSLRSGGGLTYEQYF
TGTGCCACCAGTTCACTACGGTCGGGAGGAGGTCTCACCTACGAGCAGTACTTC
>TRBV7-9|16|.|TRBJ1-2|.
CASSQGVGGANYGYTF
TGTGCCAGCAGCCAGGGAGTGGGGGGAGCTAACTATGGCTACACCTTC
>TRBV4-1|14|TRBD1|TRBJ1-1|many
CASSQTGGVTEAFF
TGCGCCAGCAGCCAGACAGGGGGCGTCACTGAAGCTTTCTTT
>TRBV28|15|TRBD1|TRBJ1-5|few
CASSRDRGSNQPQHF
TGTGCCAGCAGCCGGGACAGGGGAAGCAATCAGCCCCAGCATTTT
>TRBV4-2|18|TRBD2|TRBJ2-6|.
CASSQDQRGNSGANVLTF
TGTGCCAGCAGCCAAGATCAGCGGGGAAACTCTGGGGCCAACGTCCTGACTTTC
>TRBV20-1|13|.|TRBJ2-5|few
CSARVAVQETQYF
TGCAGTGCTAGAGTAGCGGTTCAAGAGACCCAGTACTTC
>TRBV7-2|16|.|TRBJ1-2|few
CASSPGGQGPNYGYTF
TGTGCCAGCAGCCCCGGCGGTCAGGGACCTAACTATGGCTACACCTTC